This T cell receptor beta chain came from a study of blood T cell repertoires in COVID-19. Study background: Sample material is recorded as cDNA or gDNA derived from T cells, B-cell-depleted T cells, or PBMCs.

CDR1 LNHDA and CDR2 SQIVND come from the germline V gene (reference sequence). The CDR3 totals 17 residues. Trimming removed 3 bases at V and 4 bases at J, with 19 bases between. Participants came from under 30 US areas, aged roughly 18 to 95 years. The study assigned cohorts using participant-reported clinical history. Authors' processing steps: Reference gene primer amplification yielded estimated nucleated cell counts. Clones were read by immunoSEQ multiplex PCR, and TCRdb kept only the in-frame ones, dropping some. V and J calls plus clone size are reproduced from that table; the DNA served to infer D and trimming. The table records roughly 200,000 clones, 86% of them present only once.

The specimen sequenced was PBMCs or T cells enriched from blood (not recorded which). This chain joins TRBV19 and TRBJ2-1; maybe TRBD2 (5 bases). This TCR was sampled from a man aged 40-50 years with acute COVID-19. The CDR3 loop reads CASSIQSSAGPYNEQFF. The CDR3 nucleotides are TGTGCCAGTAGTATCCAATCGTCGGCGGGTCCTTACAATGAGCAGTTCTTC.